This entry describes one TCR beta chain. This record comes from a study of T cell responses to AZD1222 COVID-19 vaccine. Profiled with immunoSEQ multiplex PCR; TCRdb holds only in-frame clones, not every one. The table shows 110,000 or so clones, with roughly nine tenths occurring only once. V gave up 0 bases and J gave up 8 bases, with 11 bases separating them. The CDR3 is 13 amino acids. Germline CDR1 and CDR2: SGHRS and YFSETQ. This chain joins TRBV5-1 and TRBJ1-2; D is perhaps TRBD1 (5 bases). Sequencing was performed on peripheral blood, taken 28 days after the second AZD1222 dose. The TCR was taken from an adult who received the AZD1222 COVID-19 vaccine. The CDR3 DNA sequence: TGCGCCAGCAGCTTGGGTATAAGGGACGGCTACACCTTC. It translates to CASSLGIRDGYTF.